The next 8 T cell receptor beta chains were all read from a single sample in a study of T cell responses to AZD1222 COVID-19 vaccine (dated by TCRdb to the early 2020s). The time point label corresponds to: baseline before first vaccination. Libraries came from the immunoSEQ multiplex PCR assay. TCRdb stores this immuneACCESS table with in-frame sequences only. Part of the clones is absent; in the studies checked, under half of the shortfall reflects unresolved V genes, and no reason is known for the rest. The table for this sample lists 130,000 or so clones; roughly nine tenths of them were counted only once. The ten largest clones take up about 7% of the sample. The sequencing used peripheral blood, collected on day 0 of AZD1222 vaccination. The origin of the receptors is an adult in good health.

The rearrangement joins TRBV7-2 to TRBJ2-5; possible D gene TRBD1, 5 bases. The V end was cut by 2 bases, the J end by 5 bases, with 9 bases between. The CDR3 has 13 residues. CDR1 is SGHTA and CDR2 is FQGNSA in the germline V gene. The CDR3, as DNA: TGTGCCAGCAGCTTACAGGGTGAGGAGACCCAGTACTTC. Translation: CASSLQGEETQYF.

The V and J genes are TRBV7-9 and TRBJ1-2; D uncertain. Germline values: CDR1 SEHNR, CDR2 FQNEAQ (reference sequence). With 1 base removed from V and 4 bases from J, the gap between germline ends came to 16 bases. CDR3 length equals 16 residues. The CDR3 loop is CASSLVAGRHLYGYTF. The CDR3, as DNA: TGTGCCAGCAGCTTAGTGGCGGGCAGACACCTCTATGGCTACACCTTC.

Points on this clone: Germline is not matched at one junction end, which may reflect a read error. This chain links TRBV28 with TRBJ1-1; 8 nucleotides match TRBD1. The CDR3 is made up of 12 amino acids. Germline V CDR1 and CDR2: MDHEN, SYDVKM. The CDR3 nucleotides are TGTGCCATGCTTTCCTGGACAGGGATTATTATCTTT. It encodes CAMLSWTGIIIF.

The chain combines TRBV28 with TRBJ1-4; maybe TRBD1 (6 bases). CDR1 is MDHEN and CDR2 is SYDVKM in the germline V gene. V was pared by 1 base and J by 7 bases, with 16 bases between. This CDR3 spans 16 amino acids. This CDR3 reads CASSLSQTGGSEKLFF. As DNA, the CDR3 is TGTGCCAGCAGTTTATCACAGACAGGAGGTTCTGAAAAACTGTTTTTT.

This clone has only one observation. The gene calls are TRBV11-2 and TRBJ2-6; TRBD2 might be the D (5 bases). This CDR3 has 16 amino acids. The germline CDR1 and CDR2 sequences are SGHAT and FQNNGV. V was clipped by 8 bases and J by 2 bases, with 16 bases between them. This chain's CDR3 is CASDLNEGPGANVLTF. The DNA for the CDR3 is TGTGCCAGCGACTTAAATGAGGGTCCTGGGGCCAACGTCCTGACTTTC.

The chain links TRBV28 to TRBJ1-5, with 7 nucleotides matching TRBD1. Per the germline V gene, CDR1 is MDHEN and CDR2 is SYDVKM. The CDR3 is 14 amino acids. The trim removed 7 bases at V and 6 bases at J, leaving 9 bases unmatched. CDR3 sequence reads: CASMVGQIRQPQHF. CDR3 sequence (DNA): TGTGCCAGCATGGTGGGACAGATCCGTCAGCCCCAGCATTTT.

The genes are TRBV6-2 or TRBV6-3 and TRBJ1-4; no definite D call. The germline V and J ends were trimmed by 5 bases and 8 bases, with 9 bases remaining between them. Germline assignment: CDR1 MNHEY and CDR2 SVGEGT. This CDR3 comprises 12 residues. The CDR3 loop reads CASSRDREKLFF. The CDR3 DNA follows: TGTGCCAGCAGTCGCGATCGGGAAAAACTGTTTTTT.

CDR3 sequence reads: CASSRGLAGGTDTQYF. The DNA for the CDR3 is TGCGCCAGCAGCCGCGGACTAGCGGGGGGCACAGATACGCAGTATTTT. This sequence joins TRBV4-1 and TRBJ2-3; TRBD2 agrees at 13 bases. The CDR3 spans 16 residues. The germline gives CDR1 MGHRA, CDR2 YSYEKL. J lost 1 base, V lost 4 bases, and 2 bases had no gene match.